These 10 T cell receptor beta chains share one sample of origin, sequenced in a study of radiation and T cells in renal cell carcinoma. Profiled with immunoSEQ multiplex PCR; TCRdb holds only in-frame clones, not every one. Of 15,000 to 20,000 clones in the sample, under 70% are singletons; the top ten hold approximately 10%. The treatment: treatment-naive control, cytoreductive nephrectomy. Source: tumor tissue, taken from a patient whose treatment was nephrectomy without radiotherapy. These receptors all stem from a man in his forties or fifties with renal cell carcinoma.

CDR3 region: CASRDSTLYEQYF. The CDR3 DNA reads TGTGCCAGCAGGGACTCTACCCTCTACGAGCAGTACTTC. The chain recombines TRBV6-6 with TRBJ2-7; maybe TRBD2 (5 bases). Germline loops: CDR1 MNHNY, CDR2 SVGAGI (reference sequence). Trimming removed 6 bases from V and 3 bases from J, with 12 bases in between. The CDR3 spans 13 residues.

This clone has ten or more counts. The V call is TRBV11-2, the J call TRBJ2-3; 7 nucleotides match TRBD1. Germline loops: CDR1 SGHAT, CDR2 FQNNGV. Trimming at V came to 6 bases and at J to 3 bases, leaving 12 bases not matched to a gene. This CDR3 has 16 residues. The CDR3 spells CASSTTGTAKTDTQYF. The CDR3 DNA follows: TGTGCCAGCAGTACTACCGGGACAGCCAAAACAGATACGCAGTATTTT.

The chain couples TRBV2 to TRBJ1-6; D is unclear. This CDR3 contains 13 residues. Germline CDR1 reads SNHLY; CDR2 reads FYNNEI. V was trimmed by 6 bases and J by 8 bases, leaving 11 bases between them. The DNA for the CDR3 is TGTGCCAGCAGCGGCGAGCTGGATTCACCCCTCCACTTT. Translation gives CASSGELDSPLHF. The full variable domain, with the rest looked up from reference TRBV2 and TRBJ1-6, is EPEVTQTPSHQVTQMGQEVILRCVPISNHLYFYWYRQILGQKVEFLVSFYNNEISEKSEIFDDQFSVERPDGSNFTLKIRSTKLEDSAMYFCASSGELDSPLHFGNGTRLTVT.

The CDR3 loop is CATSRDGAREETQYF. The CDR3 nucleotides are TGTGCCACCAGCAGAGATGGAGCTAGAGAAGAGACCCAGTACTTC. The chain employs TRBV15 and TRBJ2-5; D unclear. V dropped 0 bases and J dropped 3 bases, with 11 bases sitting between them. CDR1 is LNHNV, CDR2 YYDKDF, per germline (reference sequence). This CDR3 is 15 amino acids long.

The rearrangement links TRBV28 to TRBJ2-7; D is unclear. V lost 3 bases and J 2 bases, leaving 11 bases between the germline ends. Germline CDR1 reads MDHEN; CDR2 reads SYDVKM. The CDR3 loop spans 14 amino acids. The CDR3 nucleotides are TGTGCCAGCAGTTTCGCAGGCAGGACCTACGAGCAGTACTTC. This sequence encodes CASSFAGRTYEQYF. The full variable domain, in which reference TRBV28 and TRBJ2-7 provide the parts outside the CDR3, is DVKVTQSSRYLVKRTGEKVFLECVQDMDHENMFWYRQDPGLGLRLIYFSYDVKMKEKGDIPEGYSVSREKKERFSLILESASTNQTSMYLCASSFAGRTYEQYFGPGTRLTVT.

The V gene is TRBV10-2, the J gene TRBJ1-2; no definite D call. The germline V gene encodes CDR1 WSHSY and CDR2 SAAADI. The CDR3 consists of 14 residues. With 2 bases removed from V and 4 bases from J, the gap between germline ends came to 11 bases. The CDR3 loop reads CASSEAARAYGYTF. The CDR3 DNA sequence: TGCGCCAGCAGTGAGGCAGCTAGGGCCTATGGCTACACCTTC.

V gene TRBV7-9 combines with J gene TRBJ2-2, with unresolved D. This CDR3 comprises 15 residues. The germline V gene has CDR1 SEHNR and CDR2 FQNEAQ (reference sequence). V was shortened by 2 bases and J by 0 bases, with 7 bases between the two germline ends. The DNA of the CDR3 is TGTGCCAGCAGCTTATTTGGGACGAACACCGGGGAGCTGTTTTTT. Its translation: CASSLFGTNTGELFF.

This sequence joins TRBV7-2 and TRBJ1-4; a weak D match, TRBD1 (6 bases). CDR1 SGHTA and CDR2 FQGNSA come from the germline V gene. The germline V and J ends were trimmed by 4 bases and 6 bases, with 18 bases remaining between them. This CDR3 has 16 amino acids. Written as DNA, the CDR3 is TGTGCCAGCAGCTCGTCCGAGAACAGGGTTTATGAAAAACTGTTTTTT. It is translated as CASSSSENRVYEKLFF.

The chain joins TRBV4-1 to TRBJ1-2, with 12 positions matching TRBD1. The CDR3 spans 15 residues. Trimming removed 0 bases from V and 7 bases from J; junction bases left unmatched: 3. The V gene's germline CDR1 is MGHRA and CDR2 YSYEKL. CDR3 DNA sequence: TGCGCCAGCAGCCAAGATGGGACAGGGGGCGGTGGCTACACCTTC. Its protein is CASSQDGTGGGGYTF.

The count of this clone is one. The chain has TRBV6-5 and TRBJ2-4; D could derive from TRBD1 or TRBD2 (5 bases each). V gave up 6 bases and J gave up 16 bases, with 22 bases separating them. The CDR3 runs 13 residues. Germline CDR1 and CDR2: MNHEY and SVGAGI. The DNA for the CDR3 is TGTGCCAGCAGCCCCCAGGGTCGACAGCGGCCCTACTTC. It encodes CASSPQGRQRPYF.